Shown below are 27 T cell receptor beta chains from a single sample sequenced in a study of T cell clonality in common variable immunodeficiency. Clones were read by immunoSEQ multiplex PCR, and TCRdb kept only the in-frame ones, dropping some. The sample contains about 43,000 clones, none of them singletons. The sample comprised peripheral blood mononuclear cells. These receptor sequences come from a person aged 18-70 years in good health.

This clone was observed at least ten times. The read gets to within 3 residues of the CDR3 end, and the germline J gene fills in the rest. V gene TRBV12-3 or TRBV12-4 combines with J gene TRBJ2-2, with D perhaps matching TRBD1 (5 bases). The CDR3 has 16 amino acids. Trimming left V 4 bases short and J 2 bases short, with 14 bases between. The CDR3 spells CASSSVKGFNTGELFF. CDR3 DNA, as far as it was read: TGTGCCAGCAGTTCTGTGAAGGGGTTTAACACCGGGGAG.

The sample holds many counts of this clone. The covered CDR3 bases are TGTGCCAGCAGCTCGGGGGGTCCGAGCTCTGGAAACACC. Translating gives CASSSGGPSSGNT. The whole CDR3 protein reads CASSSGGPSSGNTIYF. J is TRBJ1-3 and V is TRBV5-4; tentatively, D is TRBD1 (5 bases). The read comes to an end 3 residues before the CDR3 does, leaving the germline J gene to fill in the end. The germline V gene has CDR1 SGHNT and CDR2 YYREEE (reference sequence). The ends were cut back, 3 bases at V and 0 bases at J, with 13 bases in the middle. CDR3 length: 16 residues.

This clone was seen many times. The CDR3 reads CASSPVERGAAFF. CDR3 bases read: TGTGCCAGCAGCCCCGTGGAAAGGGGTGCA. This chain links TRBV7-9 with TRBJ1-1; D may be TRBD1 (5 bases). Read sequence stops 3 residues before the CDR3 end, and the germline J gene provides the missing end. Germline CDR1 is SEHNR and CDR2 is FQNEAQ (reference sequence). The CDR3 spans 13 residues.

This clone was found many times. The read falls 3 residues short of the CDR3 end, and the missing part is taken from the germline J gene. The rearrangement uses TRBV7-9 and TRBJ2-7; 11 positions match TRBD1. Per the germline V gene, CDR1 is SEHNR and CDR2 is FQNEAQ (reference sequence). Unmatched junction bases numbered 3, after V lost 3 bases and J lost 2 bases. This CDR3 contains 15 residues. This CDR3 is CASSFGTGGAYEQYF. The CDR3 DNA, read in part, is TGTGCCAGCAGCTTCGGGACAGGGGGGGCCTACGAG. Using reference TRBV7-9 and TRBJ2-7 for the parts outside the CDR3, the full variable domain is DTGVSQNPRHKITKRGQNVTFRCDPISEHNRLYWYRQTLGQGPEFLTYFQNEAQLEKSRLLSDRFSAERPKGSFSTLEIQRTEQGDSAMYLCASSFGTGGAYEQYFGPGTRLTVT.

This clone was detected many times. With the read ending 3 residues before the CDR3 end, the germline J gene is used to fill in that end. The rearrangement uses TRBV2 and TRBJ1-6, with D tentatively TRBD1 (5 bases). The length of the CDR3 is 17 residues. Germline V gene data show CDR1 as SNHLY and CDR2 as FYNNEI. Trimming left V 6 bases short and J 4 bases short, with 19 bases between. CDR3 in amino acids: CASSTGRTTNYNSPLHF. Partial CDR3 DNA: TGTGCCAGCAGCACAGGAAGGACGACAAATTATAATTCACCC.

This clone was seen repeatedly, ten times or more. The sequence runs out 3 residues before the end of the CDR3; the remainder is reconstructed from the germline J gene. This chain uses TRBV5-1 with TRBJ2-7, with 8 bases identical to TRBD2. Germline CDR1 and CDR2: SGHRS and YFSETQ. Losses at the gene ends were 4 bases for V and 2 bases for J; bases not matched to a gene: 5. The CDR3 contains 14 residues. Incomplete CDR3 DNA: TGCGCCAGCAGCCTGCAACTAGCGGCCTACGAG. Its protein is CASSLQLAAYE. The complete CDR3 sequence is CASSLQLAAYEQYF.

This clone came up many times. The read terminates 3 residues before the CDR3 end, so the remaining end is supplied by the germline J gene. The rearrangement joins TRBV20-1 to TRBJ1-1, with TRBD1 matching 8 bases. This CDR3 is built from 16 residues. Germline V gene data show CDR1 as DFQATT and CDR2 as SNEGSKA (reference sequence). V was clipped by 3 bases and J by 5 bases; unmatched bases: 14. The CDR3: CSARQGAGMGRTEAFF. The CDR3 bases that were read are TGCAGTGCTAGGCAGGGGGCAGGGATGGGTAGGACTGAA.

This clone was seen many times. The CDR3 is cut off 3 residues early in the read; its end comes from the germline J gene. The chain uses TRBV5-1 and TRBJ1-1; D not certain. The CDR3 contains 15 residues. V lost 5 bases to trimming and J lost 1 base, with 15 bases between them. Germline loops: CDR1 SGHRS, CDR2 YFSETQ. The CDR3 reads CASRTGLNGNTEAFF. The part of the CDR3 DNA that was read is TGCGCCAGCAGAACCGGGTTGAATGGGAACACTGAA.

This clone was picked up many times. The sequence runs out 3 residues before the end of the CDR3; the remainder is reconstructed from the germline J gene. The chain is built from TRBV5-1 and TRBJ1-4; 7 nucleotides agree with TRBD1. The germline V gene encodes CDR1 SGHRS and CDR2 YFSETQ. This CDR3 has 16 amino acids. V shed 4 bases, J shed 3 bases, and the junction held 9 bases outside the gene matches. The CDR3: CASSPRTRGPNEKLFF. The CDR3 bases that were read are TGCGCCAGCAGCCCGAGAACTAGGGGGCCTAATGAAAAA. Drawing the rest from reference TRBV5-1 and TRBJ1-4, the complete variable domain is KAGVTQTPRYLIKTRGQQVTLSCSPISGHRSVSWYQQTPGQGLQFLFEYFSETQRNKGNFPGRFSGRQFSNSRSEMNVSTLELGDSALYLCASSPRTRGPNEKLFFGSGTQLSVL.

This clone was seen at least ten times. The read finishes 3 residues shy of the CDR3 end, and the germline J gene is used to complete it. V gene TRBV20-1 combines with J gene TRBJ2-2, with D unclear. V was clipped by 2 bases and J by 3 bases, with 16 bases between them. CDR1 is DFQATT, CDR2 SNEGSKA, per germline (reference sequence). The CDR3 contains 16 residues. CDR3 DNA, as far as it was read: TGCAGTGCTAGAAACCTACAGAATCTGGACACCGGGGAG. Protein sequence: CSARNLQNLDTGE. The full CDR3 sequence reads CSARNLQNLDTGELFF.

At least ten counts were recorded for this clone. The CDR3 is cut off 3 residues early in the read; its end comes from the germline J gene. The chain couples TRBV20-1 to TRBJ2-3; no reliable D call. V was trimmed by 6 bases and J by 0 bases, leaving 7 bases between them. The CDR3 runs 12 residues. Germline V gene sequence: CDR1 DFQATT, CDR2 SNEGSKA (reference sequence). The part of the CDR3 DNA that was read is TGCAGTGCGCTGGCTAGCACAGATACG. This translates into CSALASTDT. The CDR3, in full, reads CSALASTDTQYF.

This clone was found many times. CDR3 DNA, as far as it was read: TGCAGCGTTGGGACAGGGGGCGACAATCAGCCC. Its protein product is CSVGTGGDNQP. The full CDR3 protein is CSVGTGGDNQPQHF. The chain joins TRBV29-1 to TRBJ1-5; TRBD1 matches at 11 bases. Sequencing ends 3 residues short of the CDR3 end; the germline J gene provides the rest. Germline-derived CDR1 and CDR2 are SQVTM and ANQGSEA. The CDR3 runs to 14 residues. V was pared by 4 bases and J by 3 bases, with 2 bases of the junction left unmatched.

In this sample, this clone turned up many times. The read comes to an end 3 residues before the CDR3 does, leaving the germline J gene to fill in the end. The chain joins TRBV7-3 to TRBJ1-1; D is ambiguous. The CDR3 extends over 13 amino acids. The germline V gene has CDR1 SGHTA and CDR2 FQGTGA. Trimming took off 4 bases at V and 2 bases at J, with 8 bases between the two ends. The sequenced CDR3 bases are TGTGCCAGCAGCTCCCAACATAACACTGAA. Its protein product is CASSSQHNTE. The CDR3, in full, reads CASSSQHNTEAFF.

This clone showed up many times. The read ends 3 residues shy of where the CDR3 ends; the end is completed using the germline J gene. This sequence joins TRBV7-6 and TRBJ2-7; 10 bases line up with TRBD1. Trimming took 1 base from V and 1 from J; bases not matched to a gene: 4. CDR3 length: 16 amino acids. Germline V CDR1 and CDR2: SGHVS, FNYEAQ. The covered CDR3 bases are TGTGCCAGCAGCTTAGTGGGACAGGGGTCTTCCTACGAG. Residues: CASSLVGQGSSYE. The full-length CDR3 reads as CASSLVGQGSSYEQYF.

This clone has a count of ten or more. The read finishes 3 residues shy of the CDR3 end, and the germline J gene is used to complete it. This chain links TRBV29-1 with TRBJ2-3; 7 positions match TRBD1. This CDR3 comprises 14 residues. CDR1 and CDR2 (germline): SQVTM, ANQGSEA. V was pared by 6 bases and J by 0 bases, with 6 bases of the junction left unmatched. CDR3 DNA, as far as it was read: TGCAGCGTGACAGAGGGACAGAGCACAGATACG. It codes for CSVTEGQSTDT. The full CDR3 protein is CSVTEGQSTDTQYF.

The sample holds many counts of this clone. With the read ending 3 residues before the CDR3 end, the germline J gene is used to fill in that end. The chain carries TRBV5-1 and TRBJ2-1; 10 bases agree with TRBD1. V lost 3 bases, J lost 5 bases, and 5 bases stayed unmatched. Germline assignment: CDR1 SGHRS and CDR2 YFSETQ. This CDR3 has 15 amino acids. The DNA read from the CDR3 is TGCGCCAGCAGCTCCCGGACAGGGGGGAACAATGAG. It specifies CASSSRTGGNNE. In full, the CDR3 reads CASSSRTGGNNEQFF.

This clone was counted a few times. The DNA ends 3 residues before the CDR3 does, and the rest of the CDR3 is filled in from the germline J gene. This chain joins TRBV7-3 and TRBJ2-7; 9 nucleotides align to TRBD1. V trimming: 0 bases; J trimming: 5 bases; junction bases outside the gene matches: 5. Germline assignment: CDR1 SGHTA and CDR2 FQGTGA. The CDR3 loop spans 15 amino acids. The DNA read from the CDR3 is TGTGCCAGCAGCTTAACCGGGACAGGGAGCGACGAG. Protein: CASSLTGTGSDE. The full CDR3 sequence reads CASSLTGTGSDEQYF. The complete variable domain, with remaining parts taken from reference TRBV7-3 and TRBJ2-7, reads GAGVSQTPSNKVTEKGKYVELRCDPISGHTALYWYRQSLGQGPEFLIYFQGTGAADDSGLPNDRFFAVRPEGSVSTLKIQRTERGDSAVYLCASSLTGTGSDEQYFGPGTRLTVT.

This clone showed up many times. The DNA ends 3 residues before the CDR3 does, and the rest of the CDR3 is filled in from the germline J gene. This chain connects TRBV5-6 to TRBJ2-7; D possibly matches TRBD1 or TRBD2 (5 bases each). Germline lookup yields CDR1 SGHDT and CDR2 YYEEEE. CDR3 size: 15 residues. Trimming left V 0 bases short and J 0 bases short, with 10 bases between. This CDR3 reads CASSLGGALSYEQYF. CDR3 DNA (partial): TGTGCCAGCAGCTTGGGAGGGGCCCTCTCCTACGAG.

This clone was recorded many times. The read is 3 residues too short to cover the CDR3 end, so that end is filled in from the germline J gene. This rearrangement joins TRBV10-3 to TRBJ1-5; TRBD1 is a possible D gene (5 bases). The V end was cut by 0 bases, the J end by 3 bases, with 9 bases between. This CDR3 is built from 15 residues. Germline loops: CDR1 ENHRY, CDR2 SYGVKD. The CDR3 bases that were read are TGTGCCATCAGTGAGTCGACAGCACTCAATCAGCCC. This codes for CAISESTALNQP. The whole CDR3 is CAISESTALNQPQHF.

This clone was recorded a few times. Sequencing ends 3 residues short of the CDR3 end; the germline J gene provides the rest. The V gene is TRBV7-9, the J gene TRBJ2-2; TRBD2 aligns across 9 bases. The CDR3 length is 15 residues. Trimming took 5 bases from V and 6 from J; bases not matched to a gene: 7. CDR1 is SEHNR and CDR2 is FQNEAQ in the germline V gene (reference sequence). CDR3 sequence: CASSARGGMAGELFF. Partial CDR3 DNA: TGTGCCAGCAGCGCGCGGGGGGGCATGGCCGGGGAG.

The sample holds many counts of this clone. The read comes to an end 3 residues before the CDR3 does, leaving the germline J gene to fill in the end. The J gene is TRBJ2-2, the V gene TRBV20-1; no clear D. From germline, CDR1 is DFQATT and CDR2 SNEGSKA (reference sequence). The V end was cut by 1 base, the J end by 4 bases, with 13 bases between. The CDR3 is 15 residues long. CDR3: CSARAATTSTGELFF. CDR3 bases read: TGCAGTGCTAGAGCCGCCACTACTTCCACCGGGGAG.

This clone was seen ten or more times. The CDR3 DNA, read in part, is TGTGCCAGCAGCTTGGTTCCAGGGGGCTCAGATACG. The encoded protein is CASSLVPGGSDT. The entire CDR3 sequence reads CASSLVPGGSDTQYF. The chain couples TRBV5-5 to TRBJ2-3, with 8 bases matching TRBD1. The CDR3 end lies 3 residues beyond the end of the read and is filled in from the germline J gene. The CDR3 loop spans 15 amino acids. CDR1 is SGHKS and CDR2 is YYEKEE in the germline V gene (reference sequence). V lost 0 bases and J lost 4; bases outside the gene matches: 4.

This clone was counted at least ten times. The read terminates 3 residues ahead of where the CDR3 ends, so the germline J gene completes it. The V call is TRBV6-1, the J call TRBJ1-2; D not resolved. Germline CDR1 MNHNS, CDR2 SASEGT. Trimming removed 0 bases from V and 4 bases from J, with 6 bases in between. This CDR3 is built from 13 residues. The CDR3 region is CASSEAGFYGYTF. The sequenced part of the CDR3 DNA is TGTGCCAGCAGTGAAGCCGGGTTCTATGGC.

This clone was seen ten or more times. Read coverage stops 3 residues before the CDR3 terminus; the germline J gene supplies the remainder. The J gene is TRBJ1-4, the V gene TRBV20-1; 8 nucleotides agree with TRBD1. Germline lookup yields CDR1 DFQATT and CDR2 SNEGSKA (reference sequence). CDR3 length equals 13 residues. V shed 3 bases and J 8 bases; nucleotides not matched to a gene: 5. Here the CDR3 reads CSASADRDEKLFF. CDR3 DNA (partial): TGCAGTGCTAGTGCGGACAGGGACGAAAAA.

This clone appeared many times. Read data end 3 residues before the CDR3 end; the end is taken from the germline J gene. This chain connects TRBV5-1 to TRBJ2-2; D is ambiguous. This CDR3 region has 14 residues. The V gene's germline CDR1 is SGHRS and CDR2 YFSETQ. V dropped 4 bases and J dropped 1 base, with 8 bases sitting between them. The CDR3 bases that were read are TGCGCCAGCAGCCTCCCAGGGAACACCGGGGAG. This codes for CASSLPGNTGE. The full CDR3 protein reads CASSLPGNTGELFF.

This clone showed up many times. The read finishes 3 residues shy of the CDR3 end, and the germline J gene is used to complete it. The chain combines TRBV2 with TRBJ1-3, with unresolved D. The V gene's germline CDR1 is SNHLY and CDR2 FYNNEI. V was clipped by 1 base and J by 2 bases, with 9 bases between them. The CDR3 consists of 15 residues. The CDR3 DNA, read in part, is TGTGCCAGCAGTGAAGTGAAACTCACTGGAAACACC. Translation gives CASSEVKLTGNT. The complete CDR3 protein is CASSEVKLTGNTIYF.

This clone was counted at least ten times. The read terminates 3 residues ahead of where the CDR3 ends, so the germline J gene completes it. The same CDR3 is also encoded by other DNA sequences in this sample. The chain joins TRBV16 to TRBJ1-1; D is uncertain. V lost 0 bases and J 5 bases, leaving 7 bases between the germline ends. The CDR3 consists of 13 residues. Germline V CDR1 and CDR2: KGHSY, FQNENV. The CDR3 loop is CASSQSEGTEAFF. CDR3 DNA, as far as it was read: TGTGCCAGCAGCCAATCTGAGGGTACTGAA. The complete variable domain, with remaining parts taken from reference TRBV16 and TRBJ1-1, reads GEEVAQTPKHLVRGEGQKAKLYCAPIKGHSYVFWYQQVLKNEFKFLISFQNENVFDETGMPKERFSAKCLPNSPCSLEIQATKLEDSAVYFCASSQSEGTEAFFGQGTRLTVV.